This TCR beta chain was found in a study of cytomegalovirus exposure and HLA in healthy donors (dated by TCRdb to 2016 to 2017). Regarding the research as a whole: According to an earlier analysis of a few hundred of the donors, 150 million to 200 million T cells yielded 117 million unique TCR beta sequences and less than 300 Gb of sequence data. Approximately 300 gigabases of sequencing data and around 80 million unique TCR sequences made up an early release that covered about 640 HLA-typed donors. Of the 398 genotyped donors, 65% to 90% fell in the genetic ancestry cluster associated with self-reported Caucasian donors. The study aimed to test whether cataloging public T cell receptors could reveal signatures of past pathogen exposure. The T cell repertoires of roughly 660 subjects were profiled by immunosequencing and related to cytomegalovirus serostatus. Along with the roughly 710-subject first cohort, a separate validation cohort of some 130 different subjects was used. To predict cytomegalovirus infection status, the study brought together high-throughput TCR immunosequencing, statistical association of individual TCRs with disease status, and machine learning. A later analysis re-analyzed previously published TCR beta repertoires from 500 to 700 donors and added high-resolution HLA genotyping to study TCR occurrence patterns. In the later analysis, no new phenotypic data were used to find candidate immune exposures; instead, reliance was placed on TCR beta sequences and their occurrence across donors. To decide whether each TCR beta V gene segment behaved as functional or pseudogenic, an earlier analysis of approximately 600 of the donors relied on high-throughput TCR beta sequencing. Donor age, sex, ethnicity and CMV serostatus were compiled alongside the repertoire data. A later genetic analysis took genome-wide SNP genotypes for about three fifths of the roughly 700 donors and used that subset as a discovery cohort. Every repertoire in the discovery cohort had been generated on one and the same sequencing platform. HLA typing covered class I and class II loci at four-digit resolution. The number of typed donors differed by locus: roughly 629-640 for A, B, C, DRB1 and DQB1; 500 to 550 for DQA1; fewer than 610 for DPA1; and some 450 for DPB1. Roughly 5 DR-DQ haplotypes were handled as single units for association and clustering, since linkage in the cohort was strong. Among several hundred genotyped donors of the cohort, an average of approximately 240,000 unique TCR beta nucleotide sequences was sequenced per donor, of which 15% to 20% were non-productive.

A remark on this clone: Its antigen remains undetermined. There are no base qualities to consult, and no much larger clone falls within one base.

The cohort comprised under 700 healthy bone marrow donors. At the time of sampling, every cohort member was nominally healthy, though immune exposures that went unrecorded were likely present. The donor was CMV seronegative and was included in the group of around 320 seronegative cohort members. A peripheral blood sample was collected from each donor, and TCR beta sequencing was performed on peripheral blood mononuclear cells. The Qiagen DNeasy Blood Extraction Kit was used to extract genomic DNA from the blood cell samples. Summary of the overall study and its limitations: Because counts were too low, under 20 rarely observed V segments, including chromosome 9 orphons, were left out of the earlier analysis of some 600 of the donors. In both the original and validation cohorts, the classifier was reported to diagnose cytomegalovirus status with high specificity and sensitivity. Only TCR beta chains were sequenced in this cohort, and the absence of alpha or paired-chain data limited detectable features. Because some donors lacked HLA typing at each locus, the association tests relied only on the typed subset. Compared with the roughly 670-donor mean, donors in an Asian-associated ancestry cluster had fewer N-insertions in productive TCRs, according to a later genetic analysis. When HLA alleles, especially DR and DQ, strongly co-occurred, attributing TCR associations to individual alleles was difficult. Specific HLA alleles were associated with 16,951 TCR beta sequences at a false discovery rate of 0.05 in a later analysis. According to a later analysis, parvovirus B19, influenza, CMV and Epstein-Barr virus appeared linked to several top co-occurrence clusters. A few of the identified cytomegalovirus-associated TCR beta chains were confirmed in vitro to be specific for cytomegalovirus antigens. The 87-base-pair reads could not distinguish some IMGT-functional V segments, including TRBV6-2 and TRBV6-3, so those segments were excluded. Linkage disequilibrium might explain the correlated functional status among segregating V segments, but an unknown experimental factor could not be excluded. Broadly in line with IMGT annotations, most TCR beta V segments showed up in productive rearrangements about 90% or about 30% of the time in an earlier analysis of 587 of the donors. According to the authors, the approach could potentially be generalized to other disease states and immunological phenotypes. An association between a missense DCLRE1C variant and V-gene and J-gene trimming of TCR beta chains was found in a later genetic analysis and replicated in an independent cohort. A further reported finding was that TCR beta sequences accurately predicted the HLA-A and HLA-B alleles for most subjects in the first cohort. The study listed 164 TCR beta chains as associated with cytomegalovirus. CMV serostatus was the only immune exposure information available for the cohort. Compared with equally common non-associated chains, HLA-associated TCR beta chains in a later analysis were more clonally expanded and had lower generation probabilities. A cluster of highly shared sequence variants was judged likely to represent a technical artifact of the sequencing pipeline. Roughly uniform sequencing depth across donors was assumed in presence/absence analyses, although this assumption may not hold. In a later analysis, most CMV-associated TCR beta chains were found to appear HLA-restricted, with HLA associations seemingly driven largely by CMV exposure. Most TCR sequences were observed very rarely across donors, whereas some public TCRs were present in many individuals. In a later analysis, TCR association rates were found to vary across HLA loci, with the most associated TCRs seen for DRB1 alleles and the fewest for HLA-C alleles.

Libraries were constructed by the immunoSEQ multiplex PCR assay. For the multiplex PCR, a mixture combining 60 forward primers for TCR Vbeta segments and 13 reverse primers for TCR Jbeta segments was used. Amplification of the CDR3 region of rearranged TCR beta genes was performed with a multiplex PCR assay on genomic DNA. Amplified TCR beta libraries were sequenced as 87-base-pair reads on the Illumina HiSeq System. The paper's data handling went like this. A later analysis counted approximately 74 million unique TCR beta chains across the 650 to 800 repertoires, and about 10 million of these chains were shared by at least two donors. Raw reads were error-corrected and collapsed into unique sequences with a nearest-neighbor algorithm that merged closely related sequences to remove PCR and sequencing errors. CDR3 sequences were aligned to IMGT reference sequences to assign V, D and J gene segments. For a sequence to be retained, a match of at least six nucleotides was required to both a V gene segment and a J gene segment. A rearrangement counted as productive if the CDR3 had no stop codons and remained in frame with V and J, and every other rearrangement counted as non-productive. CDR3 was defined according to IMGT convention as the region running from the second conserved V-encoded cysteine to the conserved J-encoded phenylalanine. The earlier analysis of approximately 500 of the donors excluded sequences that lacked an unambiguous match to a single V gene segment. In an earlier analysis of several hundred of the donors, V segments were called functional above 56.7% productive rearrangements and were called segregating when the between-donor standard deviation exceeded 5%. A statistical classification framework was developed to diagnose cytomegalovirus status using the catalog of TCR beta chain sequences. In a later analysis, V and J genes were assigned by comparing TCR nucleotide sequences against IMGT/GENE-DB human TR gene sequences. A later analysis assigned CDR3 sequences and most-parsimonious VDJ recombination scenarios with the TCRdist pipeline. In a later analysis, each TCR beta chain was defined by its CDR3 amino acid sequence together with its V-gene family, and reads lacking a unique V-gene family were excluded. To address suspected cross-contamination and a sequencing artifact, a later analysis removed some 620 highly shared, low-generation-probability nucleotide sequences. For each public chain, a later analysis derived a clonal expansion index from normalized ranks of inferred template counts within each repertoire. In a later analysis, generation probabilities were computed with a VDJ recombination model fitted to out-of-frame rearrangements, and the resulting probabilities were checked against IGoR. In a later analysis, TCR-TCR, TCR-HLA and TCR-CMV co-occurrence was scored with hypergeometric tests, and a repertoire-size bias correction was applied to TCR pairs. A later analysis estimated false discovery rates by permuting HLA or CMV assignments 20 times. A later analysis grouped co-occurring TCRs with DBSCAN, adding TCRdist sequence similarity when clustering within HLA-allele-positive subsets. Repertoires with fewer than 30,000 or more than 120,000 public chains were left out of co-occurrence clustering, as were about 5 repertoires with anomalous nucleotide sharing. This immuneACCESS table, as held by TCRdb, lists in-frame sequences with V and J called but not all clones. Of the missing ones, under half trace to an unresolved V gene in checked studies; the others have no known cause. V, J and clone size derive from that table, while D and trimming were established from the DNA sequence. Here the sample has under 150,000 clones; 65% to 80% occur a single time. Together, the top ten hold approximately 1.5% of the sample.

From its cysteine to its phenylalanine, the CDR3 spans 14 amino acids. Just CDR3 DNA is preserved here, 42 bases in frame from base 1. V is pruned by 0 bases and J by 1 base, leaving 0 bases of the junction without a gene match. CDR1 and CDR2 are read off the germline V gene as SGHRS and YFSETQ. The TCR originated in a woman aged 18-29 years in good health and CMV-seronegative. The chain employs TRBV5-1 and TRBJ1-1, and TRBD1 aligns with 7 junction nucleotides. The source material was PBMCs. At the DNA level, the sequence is TGCGCCAGCAGCTTGGGGACAGGGAACACTGAAGCTTTCTTT. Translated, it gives CASSLGTGNTEAFF.